Following are 21 T cell receptor beta chains from one sample sequenced in a study of T cell responses to AZD1222 COVID-19 vaccine. Libraries were prepared by immunoSEQ multiplex PCR; TCRdb keeps only in-frame clonotypes and omits some of them. The table includes more than 250,000 clones, over 90% detected once. The input for sequencing was peripheral blood, taken on day 0 of AZD1222 vaccination. Receptors originate from an adult in good health.

The chain recombines TRBV6-5 with TRBJ1-1; D is ambiguous. Looked up from germline, CDR1 is MNHEY and CDR2 is SVGAGI. Trimming cost V 7 bases and J 2 bases, with 14 bases left between them. The CDR3 is 14 amino acids. The chain's CDR3 is CASTRTGINTEAFF. The CDR3 nucleotides are TGTGCCAGCACCCGGACTGGTATTAACACTGAAGCTTTCTTT.

This sequence joins TRBV12-3 or TRBV12-4 and TRBJ2-1; a weak D match, TRBD2 (5 bases). V lost 7 bases and J 13 bases, leaving 17 bases between the germline ends. CDR3 length equals 12 residues. The CDR3 is CASTLPAVGQFF. The CDR3 nucleotides are TGTGCCAGCACCCTTCCAGCGGTCGGACAGTTCTTC.

The J gene is TRBJ1-2, the V gene TRBV28, with D hard to call. V lost 6 bases, J lost 4 bases, and 9 bases lay in between. The germline V gene has CDR1 MDHEN and CDR2 SYDVKM. The CDR3 loop spans 12 amino acids. The CDR3: CASSSPVYGYTF. The DNA for the CDR3 is TGTGCCAGCAGCTCTCCCGTCTATGGCTACACCTTC.

This chain links TRBV7-9 with TRBJ2-1; 10 nucleotides match TRBD2. The J segment lost 13 bases and the V segment lost 3 bases, leaving 15 bases of the junction unmatched. CDR3 length: 16 residues. The germline V gene has CDR1 SEHNR and CDR2 FQNEAQ (reference sequence). This chain's CDR3 is CASSFATSGPTGDQFF. The CDR3 bases are TGTGCCAGCAGCTTCGCGACTAGCGGGCCAACGGGGGATCAGTTCTTC.

The rearrangement links TRBV28 to TRBJ1-2, with TRBD1 as a possible D gene (5 bases). Trimming took 6 bases from V and 4 from J, leaving 9 bases between them. Germline CDR1 reads MDHEN; CDR2 reads SYDVKM. This CDR3 contains 12 residues. The CDR3 DNA reads TGTGCCAGCAGCCGGGACTTCTATGGCTACACCTTC. It codes for CASSRDFYGYTF.

This chain uses TRBV11-3 with TRBJ2-7, with no clear D. Trimming stripped 5 bases from V and 6 bases from J, with 14 bases between. The CDR3 has 13 residues. CDR1 and CDR2 (germline): SGHNT, YENEEA. As DNA, the CDR3 is TGTGCCAGCAGCCCATCCCTGAACGGCGAGCAGTACTTC. It specifies CASSPSLNGEQYF.

The J gene is TRBJ1-6, the V gene TRBV28, with 7 bases lining up with TRBD1. Germline V CDR1 and CDR2: MDHEN, SYDVKM. Trimming took 4 bases from V and 4 from J; bases not matched to a gene: 7. This CDR3 is built from 16 residues. In nucleotides, the CDR3 is TGTGCCAGCAGTTCGCCTCCGGGACAGTATAATTCACCCCTCCACTTT. It encodes CASSSPPGQYNSPLHF.

The rearrangement joins TRBV7-8 to TRBJ2-1; 12 bases are a match to TRBD2. Unmatched junction bases numbered 10, after V lost 5 bases and J lost 8 bases. CDR1 is SGHVS, CDR2 FQNEAQ, per germline. CDR3 length: 16 amino acids. The CDR3 DNA is TGTGCCAGCAGCCCTCGGACTAGCGGGGATTGGGATGAGCAGTTCTTC. It codes for CASSPRTSGDWDEQFF.

The chain recombines TRBV7-6 with TRBJ2-3, with D perhaps assigned TRBD1 or TRBD2 (5 bases each). The germline CDR1 and CDR2 sequences are SGHVS and FNYEAQ. The ends were cut back, 2 bases at V and 2 bases at J, with 14 bases in the middle. This CDR3 comprises 16 residues. CDR3 loop: CASSLRLPGATDTQYF. DNA for the CDR3: TGTGCCAGCAGCTTACGACTCCCCGGGGCCACAGATACGCAGTATTTT.

V usage is TRBV5-4 and J usage is TRBJ2-1; 7 bases fit TRBD1. This CDR3 spans 15 amino acids. CDR1 and CDR2 from the germline V gene are SGHNT and YYREEE (reference sequence). The trim removed 5 bases at V and 9 bases at J, leaving 14 bases unmatched. In DNA, the CDR3 is TGTGCCAGCAGGACGGGACAGATCCCGACGAGTGAGCAGTTCTTC. It codes for CASRTGQIPTSEQFF.

The chain combines TRBV7-2 with TRBJ2-7, with 7 bases lining up with TRBD2. Germline V lookup: CDR1 SGHTA, CDR2 FQGNSA. J lost 7 bases, V lost 5 bases, and 14 bases had no gene match. The CDR3 extends over 15 amino acids. The CDR3 bases are TGTGCCAGCAGCCTAAGGGGCGCGGGAGTGCGTGAGCAGTACTTC. Encoded protein: CASSLRGAGVREQYF.

The chain has TRBV9 and TRBJ1-2; TRBD1 matches 7 bases. The CDR3 spans 16 residues. Germline CDR1 is SGDLS and CDR2 is YYNGEE. V shed 3 bases, J shed 4 bases, and the junction held 12 bases outside the gene matches. The CDR3 DNA sequence: TGTGCCAGCAGCGCCGGGAGGCCGGGACAGACCTATGGCTACACCTTC. This codes for CASSAGRPGQTYGYTF. Together with reference TRBV9 and TRBJ1-2, the CDR3 gives the full variable domain: DSGVTQTPKHLITATGQRVTLRCSPRSGDLSVYWYQQSLDQGLQFLIQYYNGEERAKGNILERFSAQQFPDLHSELNLSSLELGDSALYFCASSAGRPGQTYGYTFGSGTRLTVV.

The J gene is TRBJ2-3, the V gene TRBV12-3 or TRBV12-4; D is possibly TRBD2 (5 bases). V was cut by 1 base and J by 9 bases, with 8 bases left in between. This CDR3 has 12 residues. For the CDR3, the DNA is TGTGCCAGCAGTTTAGGGACGGGGACGCAGTATTTT. Its protein is CASSLGTGTQYF.

The chain carries TRBV4-2 and TRBJ2-2; D possibly matches TRBD1 or TRBD2 (6 bases each). Germline CDR1 reads LGHNA; CDR2 reads YNFKEQ. V dropped 11 bases and J dropped 1 base, with 14 bases sitting between them. This CDR3 comprises 14 residues. The CDR3 DNA reads as TGTGCCGGGGGGCGGGACCTGAACACCGGGGAGCTGTTTTTT. Translating it yields CAGGRDLNTGELFF.

V usage is TRBV3-1 (or the pseudogene TRBV3-2) and J usage is TRBJ2-7; TRBD2 matches at 8 bases. After removal of 1 base from V and 2 bases from J, the junction contained 7 bases not matched to a gene. This CDR3 is built from 16 residues. Looked up from germline, CDR1 is LGHDT and CDR2 is YNNKEL (reference sequence). The CDR3 sequence is CASSQGLSGRAYEQYF. The CDR3 DNA is TGTGCCAGCAGCCAAGGGTTAAGCGGGAGAGCCTACGAGCAGTACTTC.

CDR3 in DNA: TGTGCCATCGGGGAAGGGGGCAGGTCCTACGAGCAGTACTTC. Its translation: CAIGEGGRSYEQYF. J is TRBJ2-7 and V is TRBV10-3; TRBD1 matches 7 bases. Looked up from germline, CDR1 is ENHRY and CDR2 is SYGVKD. The CDR3 is 14 amino acids. J lost 1 base, V lost 8 bases, and 8 bases had no gene match.

This rearrangement joins TRBV6-6 to TRBJ2-7; 9 bases fit TRBD1. With 6 bases clipped from V and 3 bases from J, the junction kept 9 bases outside the gene matches. The length of the CDR3 is 15 residues. CDR1 MNHNY and CDR2 SVGAGI come from the germline V gene (reference sequence). The CDR3 loop is CASRPRTGASYEQYF. The CDR3 DNA follows: TGTGCCAGCAGACCTCGGACAGGGGCTAGCTACGAGCAGTACTTC.

The chain carries TRBV2 and TRBJ2-5, with D hard to call. The ends were cut back, 7 bases at V and 6 bases at J, with 9 bases in the middle. Looked up from germline, CDR1 is SNHLY and CDR2 is FYNNEI. CDR3 size: 11 residues. The CDR3 region has the DNA TGTGCCAGCACCCAAGATAAGACCCAGTACTTC. The encoded protein is CASTQDKTQYF.

The chain has TRBV11-1 and TRBJ1-5, with D uncertain. From germline, CDR1 is SGHAT and CDR2 FQDESV (reference sequence). The length of the CDR3 is 15 residues. V dropped 1 base and J dropped 3 bases, with 10 bases sitting between them. The CDR3, as DNA: TGTGCCAGCAGCTTAGGCGAGGAGGCCAATCAGCCCCAGCATTTT. This sequence encodes CASSLGEEANQPQHF.

This chain links TRBV6-5 with TRBJ1-1; no clear D gene. V was cut by 0 bases and J by 4 bases, with 9 bases left in between. The V gene's germline CDR1 is MNHEY and CDR2 SVGAGI. The CDR3 is 14 residues long. In nucleotides, the CDR3 is TGTGCCAGCAGTTACTCGGACGGTACCACTGAAGCTTTCTTT. Its translation: CASSYSDGTTEAFF.

The rearrangement joins TRBV7-9 to TRBJ2-5; TRBD1 matches 11 bases. CDR1 is SEHNR and CDR2 is FQNEAQ in the germline V gene (reference sequence). CDR3 length equals 16 residues. J was trimmed by 4 bases and V by 5 bases; bases with no gene match: 9. CDR3 protein: CASSGTPGTGGETQYF. The CDR3 DNA sequence: TGTGCCAGCAGCGGGACTCCCGGGACAGGGGGAGAGACCCAGTACTTC.